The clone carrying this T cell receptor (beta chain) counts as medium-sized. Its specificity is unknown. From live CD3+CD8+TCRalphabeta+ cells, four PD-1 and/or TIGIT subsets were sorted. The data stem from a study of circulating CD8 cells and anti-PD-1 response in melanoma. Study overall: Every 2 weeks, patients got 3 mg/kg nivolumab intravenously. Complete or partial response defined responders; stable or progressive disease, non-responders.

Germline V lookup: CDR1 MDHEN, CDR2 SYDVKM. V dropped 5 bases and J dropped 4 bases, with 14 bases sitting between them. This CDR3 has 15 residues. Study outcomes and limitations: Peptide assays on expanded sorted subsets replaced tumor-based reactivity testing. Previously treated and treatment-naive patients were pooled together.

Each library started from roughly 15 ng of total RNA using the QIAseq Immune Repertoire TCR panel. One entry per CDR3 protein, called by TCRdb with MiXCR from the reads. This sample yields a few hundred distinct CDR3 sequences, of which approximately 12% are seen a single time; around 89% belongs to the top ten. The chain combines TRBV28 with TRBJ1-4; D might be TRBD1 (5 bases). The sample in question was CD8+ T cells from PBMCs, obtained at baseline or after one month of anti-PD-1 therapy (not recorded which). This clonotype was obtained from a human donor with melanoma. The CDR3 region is CASSPPDSRNEKLFF. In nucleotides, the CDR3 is TGTGCCAGCAGTCCACCCGACAGCCGTAATGAAAAACTGTTTTTT.